This T cell receptor beta chain is drawn from a study of CD8 T cells in Susac syndrome. Blood CD8+ and CD4+ T cells underwent high-throughput TCR beta sequencing. The study used treatment-naive patients who had stable or active relapsing-remitting disease as multiple sclerosis controls. In contrast to the negatively isolated CD8+ and CD4+ T cells, TEMRA cells were FACS-enriched. From germline, CDR1 is MNHNY and CDR2 SVGAGI (reference sequence). Trimming removed 3 bases at V and 6 bases at J, with 14 bases between. This CDR3 is 15 amino acids long. Random hexamers were used to reverse transcribe about 0.45 to 1 ug of RNA. The immunoSEQ assay covered 54 Vbeta and 13 Jbeta segments for CDR3. TCRdb processed the immunoSEQ multiplex PCR reads anew with MiXCR; each CDR3 protein has one entry. The sample contains about 300,000 distinct CDR3 sequences, approximately 90% of which appear only once.

The specimen was CD8+ T cells from PBMCs. This sequence originates from a human donor with multiple sclerosis. V usage is TRBV6-6 and J usage is TRBJ2-2; D might be TRBD2 (5 bases). The CDR3 nucleotides read TGTGCCAGCAGTTATTTAGCTAGCTCGTCCGGGGAGCTGTTTTTT. This translates into CASSYLASSSGELFF.